This T cell receptor (beta chain) was observed in a study of post-analysis software for immune sequencing data. Overall study context: The cohort encompassed relapsing-remitting, secondary progressive and progressive-relapsing multiple sclerosis disease courses. Notes on the study in general: With F measure, samples from one preparation batch clustered together strongly. TRBV5-6, TRBV5-1 and TRBV20-1 belonged to a set of roughly 5 TRBV segments that were more frequent in patients than controls.

Included in the TCR beta cDNA libraries were unique molecular identifiers. TCRdb re-called the PCR reads with MiXCR, one entry per CDR3 protein. The sample shows hundreds of thousands of distinct CDR3 sequences, roughly 47% of them seen only once. This clonotype has a handful of counts. Its specificity is not known. V was clipped by 7 bases and J by 8 bases, with 17 bases between them. The CDR3 has 13 amino acids. The origin of this receptor is a girl between 10 and 17 years old with multiple sclerosis. The material sequenced was blood. The chain carries TRBV12-3 or TRBV12-4 and TRBJ1-2; the D is unclear. CDR3 bases: TGTGCCAGCACACGGTCAGAAGTTCAGGGCTACACCTTC. This codes for CASTRSEVQGYTF.